Each of the 19 T cell receptor beta chains below was sequenced from the same sample in a study of shared clonotypes between healthy human individuals. Naive CD8 cells lacked CD45RO, underwent positive selection for CCR7 and left out terminally differentiated effector memory CD45RA+ cells. Using immunoSEQ multiplex PCR, the repertoire was profiled, and TCRdb retains in-frame clones only, with some absent. In the table there are some 2.1 million clones, about 95% of which are singletons. Material for sequencing was naive CD8+ T cells sorted from blood. The receptors stem from a man in his late teens or twenties in good health.

This chain uses TRBV6-6 with TRBJ2-3; 8 bases line up with TRBD2. V gave up 4 bases and J gave up 4 bases; unmatched junction bases: 4. Germline assignment: CDR1 MNHNY and CDR2 SVGAGI (reference sequence). The CDR3 spans 14 residues. The chain's CDR3 is CASSLAGGADTQYF. CDR3 DNA sequence: TGTGCCAGCAGTTTGGCGGGGGGCGCAGATACGCAGTATTTT.

The genes are TRBV4-1 and TRBJ2-7; perhaps TRBD2 as D (5 bases). V lost 0 bases and J 1 base, leaving 10 bases between the germline ends. The germline V gene encodes CDR1 MGHRA and CDR2 YSYEKL. This CDR3 is built from 15 residues. The CDR3: CASSQESRTSYEQYF. DNA of the CDR3: TGCGCCAGCAGCCAAGAATCCAGGACTTCCTACGAGCAGTACTTC.

The CDR3 loop reads CASSLETRGSNEQFF. For the CDR3, the DNA is TGCGCCAGCAGCTTGGAAACACGCGGATCCAATGAGCAGTTCTTC. This rearrangement joins TRBV5-1 to TRBJ2-1, with D unresolved. CDR1 and CDR2 (germline): SGHRS, YFSETQ. CDR3 length: 15 residues. The germline V and J ends were trimmed by 0 bases and 6 bases, with 13 bases remaining between them.

Note on this clone: Other DNA sequences in the same sample also yield this CDR3. The chain's CDR3 is CAWSGGQENSPLHF. CDR3 DNA: TGTGCCTGGTCGGGTGGGCAGGAGAATTCACCCCTCCACTTT. The chain carries TRBV30 and TRBJ1-6; D not resolved. Per the germline V gene, CDR1 is GTSNPN and CDR2 is SVGIG (reference sequence). The CDR3 is 14 residues long. Trimming took 5 bases from V and 7 from J, leaving 15 bases between them.

This rearrangement joins TRBV7-8 to TRBJ2-7; TRBD1 aligns across 8 bases. The CDR3 loop spans 13 amino acids. With V trimmed by 5 bases and J by 4 bases, 4 bases remained unmatched. Germline V gives CDR1 SGHVS, CDR2 FQNEAQ. The chain's CDR3 is CASSIRTGYEQYF. In DNA form, the CDR3 reads TGTGCCAGCAGCATAAGGACAGGGTACGAGCAGTACTTC.

V and J are TRBV11-2 and TRBJ2-7, with no clear D. V was trimmed by 5 bases and J by 0 bases, leaving 8 bases between them. CDR1 SGHAT and CDR2 FQNNGV come from the germline V gene. This CDR3 contains 13 residues. The CDR3 coding sequence is TGTGCCAGCAGCCTGCCCCCCTCCTACGAGCAGTACTTC. Its protein product is CASSLPPSYEQYF. The full variable domain, in which reference TRBV11-2 and TRBJ2-7 provide the parts outside the CDR3, is EAGVAQSPRYKIIEKRQSVAFWCNPISGHATLYWYQQILGQGPKLLIQFQNNGVVDDSQLPKDRFSAERLKGVDSTLKIQPAKLEDSAVYLCASSLPPSYEQYFGPGTRLTVT.

About this clone: The sample has other DNA sequences that encode this CDR3 too. The rearrangement links TRBV27 to TRBJ1-2; 10 bases line up with TRBD1. In germline, CDR1 is MNHEY, CDR2 SMNVEV (reference sequence). This CDR3 has 14 residues. J lost 4 bases, V lost 6 bases, and 5 bases had no gene match. CDR3 sequence (DNA): TGTGCCAGCAGCTGGACAGGGGGTAGCTATGGCTACACCTTC. Translation gives CASSWTGGSYGYTF.

The J gene is TRBJ2-3, the V gene TRBV19; 8 nucleotides line up with TRBD1. This CDR3 is built from 16 residues. The ends lost 2 bases at V and 3 bases at J; junction bases unmatched: 7. Germline V gene sequence: CDR1 LNHDA, CDR2 SQIVND (reference sequence). DNA for the CDR3: TGTGCCAGTAGTATAAATGAGGACAGGGCAACAGATACGCAGTATTTT. As protein: CASSINEDRATDTQYF.

V and J are TRBV4-1 and TRBJ1-2, with D unresolved. Germline lookup yields CDR1 MGHRA and CDR2 YSYEKL. V dropped 0 bases and J dropped 0 bases, with 8 bases sitting between them. The CDR3 length is 15 residues. CDR3 nucleotide sequence: TGCGCCAGCAGCCAAGATCAGGTAGCTAACTATGGCTACACCTTC. Protein sequence: CASSQDQVANYGYTF.

V usage is TRBV10-1 and J usage is TRBJ2-2; D may be TRBD1 (5 bases). Germline values: CDR1 WNHNN, CDR2 SYGVQD (reference sequence). The CDR3 loop spans 12 amino acids. V was trimmed by 11 bases and J by 3 bases, leaving 10 bases between them. CDR3 protein: CAARGDTGELFF. The CDR3 DNA reads TGCGCCGCTAGGGGTGACACCGGGGAGCTGTTTTTT.

With regard to this clone: The junction shows a germline mismatch at one end, possibly a read error. The chain links TRBV7-7 to TRBJ2-2; 13 bases fit TRBD2. The CDR3 covers 16 residues. Per the germline V gene, CDR1 is SSHAT and CDR2 is FNYEAQ (reference sequence). CDR3 in amino acids: CASSQLAGGPSGELFF. CDR3 bases: TGTGCTAGCAGCCAACTAGCGGGAGGGCCCTCCGGGGAGCTGTTTTTT.

For this clone: The identical CDR3 is also encoded by other nucleotide sequences in the sample. V and J are TRBV30 and TRBJ2-7, with a possible D match to TRBD2 (7 bases). There are 13 residues in the CDR3. CDR1 is GTSNPN, CDR2 SVGIG, per germline (reference sequence). Trimming pared 0 bases from V and 3 bases from J, leaving 9 bases between. DNA of the CDR3: TGTGCCTGGAGTGTAGGGGGGGACTACGAGCAGTACTTC. It yields the protein CAWSVGGDYEQYF.

V usage is TRBV12-2 and J usage is TRBJ2-7. TRBV12-2 has pseudogene status. The CDR3 contains 15 residues. CDR3 sequence reads: CASRFPGSSLYEQYF. CDR3 coding DNA: TGTGCAAGTCGCTTCCCTGGATCGAGCCTCTACGAGCAGTACTTC.

V gene TRBV5-1 combines with J gene TRBJ2-1; 9 bases are shared with TRBD2. The CDR3 covers 16 residues. In germline, CDR1 is SGHRS, CDR2 YFSETQ. The J segment lost 6 bases and the V segment lost 4 bases, leaving 11 bases of the junction unmatched. The CDR3 sequence is CASSVTSGYLLNEQFF. DNA for the CDR3: TGCGCCAGCAGCGTGACTAGCGGTTACTTACTCAATGAGCAGTTCTTC.

The chain is built from TRBV4-3 and TRBJ2-1; D perhaps matches TRBD2 (6 bases). The V gene's germline CDR1 is LGHNA and CDR2 YSLEER. V lost 0 bases and J 8 bases, leaving 20 bases between the germline ends. This CDR3 is 17 amino acids long. The CDR3 protein is CASSQDLGQGGGDEQFF. CDR3 coding DNA: TGCGCCAGCAGCCAAGATCTTGGTCAGGGAGGCGGGGATGAGCAGTTCTTC.

The chain links TRBV6-5 to TRBJ2-5; 7 bases are shared with TRBD2. V lost 2 bases, J lost 5 bases, and 5 bases stayed unmatched. Looked up from germline, CDR1 is MNHEY and CDR2 is SVGAGI. The CDR3 contains 14 residues. CDR3 sequence reads: CASSYQAGMETQYF. The CDR3 DNA reads TGTGCCAGCAGTTACCAAGCGGGGATGGAGACCCAGTACTTC.

The CDR3: CASRHWTGTSYEQYF. The CDR3 DNA sequence: TGTGCCAGTAGACACTGGACAGGGACCTCCTACGAGCAGTACTTC. The chain is built from TRBV19 and TRBJ2-7; TRBD1 aligns across 8 bases. Trimming at V came to 6 bases and at J to 0 bases, leaving 7 bases not matched to a gene. Germline values: CDR1 LNHDA, CDR2 SQIVND (reference sequence). The length of the CDR3 is 15 residues.

The gene calls are TRBV4-1 and TRBJ2-7; D uncertain. Germline V CDR1 and CDR2: MGHRA, YSYEKL. The CDR3 runs to 15 residues. Trimming removed 3 bases from V and 2 bases from J, with 14 bases in between. The CDR3, as DNA: TGCGCCAGCAGCCATAACCCTCAAAATCCCTACGAGCAGTACTTC. This encodes CASSHNPQNPYEQYF.

The chain recombines TRBV6-1 with TRBJ2-7, with D tentatively TRBD1 or TRBD2 (5 bases each). The CDR3 runs to 15 residues. Between the trimmed V and J ends, which lost 8 bases and 1 base, there was a span of 18 bases. Per the germline V gene, CDR1 is MNHNS and CDR2 is SASEGT. The CDR3: CASSPEMGVSYEQYF. Here the CDR3 DNA reads TGTGCCAGCTCCCCCGAGATGGGGGTATCCTACGAGCAGTACTTC.